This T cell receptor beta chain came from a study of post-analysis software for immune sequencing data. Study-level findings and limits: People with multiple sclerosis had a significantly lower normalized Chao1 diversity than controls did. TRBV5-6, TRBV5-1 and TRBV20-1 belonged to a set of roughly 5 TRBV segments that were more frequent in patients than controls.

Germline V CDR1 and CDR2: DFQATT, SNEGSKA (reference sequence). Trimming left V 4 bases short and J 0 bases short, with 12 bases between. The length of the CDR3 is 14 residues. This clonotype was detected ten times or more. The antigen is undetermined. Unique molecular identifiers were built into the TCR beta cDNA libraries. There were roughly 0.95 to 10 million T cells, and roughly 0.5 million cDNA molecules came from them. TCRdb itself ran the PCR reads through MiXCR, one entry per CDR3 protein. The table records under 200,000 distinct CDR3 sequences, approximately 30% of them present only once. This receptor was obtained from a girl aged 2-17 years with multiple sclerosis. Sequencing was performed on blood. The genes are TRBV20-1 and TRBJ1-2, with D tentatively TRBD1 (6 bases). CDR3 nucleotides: TGCAGTGCTATAAGGGGGTTGACTAACTATGGCTACACCTTC. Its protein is CSAIRGLTNYGYTF.